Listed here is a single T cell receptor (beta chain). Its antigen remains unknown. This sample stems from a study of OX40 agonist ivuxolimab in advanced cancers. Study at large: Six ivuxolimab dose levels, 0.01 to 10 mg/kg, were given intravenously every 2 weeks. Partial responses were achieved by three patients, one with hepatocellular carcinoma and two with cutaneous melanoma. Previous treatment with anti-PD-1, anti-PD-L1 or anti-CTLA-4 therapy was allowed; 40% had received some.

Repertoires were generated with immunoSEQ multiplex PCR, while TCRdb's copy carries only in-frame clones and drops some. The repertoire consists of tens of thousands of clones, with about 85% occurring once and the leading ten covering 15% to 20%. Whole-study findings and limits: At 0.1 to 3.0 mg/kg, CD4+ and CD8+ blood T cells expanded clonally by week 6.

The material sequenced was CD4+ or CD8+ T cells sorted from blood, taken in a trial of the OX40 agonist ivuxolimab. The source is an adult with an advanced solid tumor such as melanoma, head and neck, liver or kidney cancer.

This chain's CDR3 is CASSATTDTQYF. The CDR3 DNA reads as TGTGCCAGCAGCGCTACGACAGATACGCAGTATTTT. This chain links TRBV9 with TRBJ2-3, with D unclear. The germline V gene encodes CDR1 SGDLS and CDR2 YYNGEE. The CDR3 runs to 12 residues. The V and J ends lost 3 bases and 3 bases respectively, with 5 bases between them.